This is a list of T cell receptor beta chains from one sample in a study of CD8 T cells in ankylosing spondylitis. TCRdb re-derived calls from the 5' RACE reads in MiXCR, one entry per CDR3 protein. The data contain approximately 100,000 distinct CDR3 sequences, about 24% of them seen just once; the ten biggest clones take up around an eighth. The sequenced sample consisted of synovial fluid, either unsorted or a sorted T cell fraction (not recorded which). The source of these receptors is a male donor with ankylosing spondylitis. CDR3s include the opening cysteine and the closing phenylalanine or tryptophan. The D gene is left open where the match is weak. Part of the rows lack a size; the others show once, few, many or a class for expanded clones.

-	TRBJ2-2	-	TRBV18	CASSPAAGFDPGELFF	TGTGCCAGCTCACCAGCCGCGGGATTTGACCCCGGGGAGCTGTTTTTT
TRBD1	TRBJ1-2	many	TRBV11-2	CASSPGTGLGYTF	TGTGCCAGCAGCCCCGGGACAGGGCTTGGCTACACCTTC
TRBD2	TRBJ2-3	-	TRBV7-7	CASSSQAGGADTQYF	TGTGCCAGCAGCTCCCAAGCGGGAGGGGCAGATACGCAGTATTTT
-	TRBJ2-5	-	TRBV7-9	CASSPPGRPQETQYF	TGTGCCAGCAGCCCCCCCGGCAGACCGCAAGAGACCCAGTACTTC
TRBD1	TRBJ1-2	-	TRBV19	CASSLKTGGPNYGYTF	TGTGCCAGTAGTCTCAAGACAGGGGGTCCTAACTATGGCTACACCTTC
TRBD2	TRBJ2-3	-	TRBV20-1	CSARTSGRSSTDTQYF	TGCAGTGCTAGAACTAGCGGGCGTTCTAGCACAGATACGCAGTATTTT
-	TRBJ2-2	few	TRBV20-1	CSASSQHANTGELFF	TGCAGTGCTAGCAGCCAACACGCGAACACCGGGGAGCTGTTTTTT
TRBD1	TRBJ2-2	-	TRBV11-2	CASSTTGGENTGELFF	TGTGCCAGCAGTACAACAGGGGGTGAAAACACCGGGGAGCTGTTTTTT
-	TRBJ2-1	-	TRBV3-1	CASSQIRGRYKEQFF	TGTGCCAGCAGCCAAATCCGCGGACGATACAAAGAGCAGTTCTTC
TRBD2	TRBJ2-2	few	TRBV10-3	CATETDSGRAGTGELFF	TGTGCCACCGAAACTGATAGCGGGAGGGCCGGGACCGGGGAGCTGTTTTTT
-	TRBJ2-7	few	TRBV7-2	CASSLVGQGSQYF	TGTGCCAGCAGCTTAGTAGGGCAGGGGTCGCAGTACTTC
TRBD1	TRBJ2-7	-	TRBV5-1	CASSLRDSPYEQYF	TGCGCCAGCAGCTTACGGGACAGCCCCTACGAGCAGTACTTC
-	TRBJ2-1	-	TRBV9	CASSGRIRNEQFF	TGTGCCAGCAGCGGCCGGATTAGGAATGAGCAGTTCTTC
-	TRBJ2-2	many	TRBV10-3	CAISEPSDYSGELFF	TGTGCCATCAGTGAGCCTTCGGACTATTCGGGGGAGCTGTTTTTT
-	TRBJ1-2	-	TRBV24-1	CATSDPVSSYGYTF	TGTGCCACCAGTGACCCCGTCAGTTCCTATGGCTACACCTTC
TRBD1	TRBJ1-1	-	TRBV20-1	CSARLSGGDTEAFF	TGCAGTGCTAGATTATCAGGGGGTGACACTGAAGCTTTCTTT